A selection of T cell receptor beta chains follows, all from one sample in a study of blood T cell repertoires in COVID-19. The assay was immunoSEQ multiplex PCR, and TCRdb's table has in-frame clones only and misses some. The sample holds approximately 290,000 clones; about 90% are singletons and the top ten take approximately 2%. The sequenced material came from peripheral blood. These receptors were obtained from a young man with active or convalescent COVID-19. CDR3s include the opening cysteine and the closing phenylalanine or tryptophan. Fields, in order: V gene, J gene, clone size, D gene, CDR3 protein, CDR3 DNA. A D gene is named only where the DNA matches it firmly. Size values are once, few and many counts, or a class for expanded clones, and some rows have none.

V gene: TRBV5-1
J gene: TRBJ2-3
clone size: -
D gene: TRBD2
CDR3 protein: CASTRLLAGGADTQYF
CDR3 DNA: TGCGCCAGCACACGATTACTAGCGGGAGGGGCAGATACGCAGTATTTT

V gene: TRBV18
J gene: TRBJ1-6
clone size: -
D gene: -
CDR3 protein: CASSPAGFSYNSPLHF
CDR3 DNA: TGTGCCAGCTCACCAGCAGGCTTCTCCTATAATTCACCCCTCCACTTT

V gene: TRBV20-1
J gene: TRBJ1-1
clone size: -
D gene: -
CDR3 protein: CSASSGDTEAFF
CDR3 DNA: TGCAGTGCTAGTTCAGGGGACACTGAAGCTTTCTTT

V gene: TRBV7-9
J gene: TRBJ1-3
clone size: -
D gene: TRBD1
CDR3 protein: CASSSSYLTGGNTIYF
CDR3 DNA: TGTGCCAGCAGCTCCAGCTACTTGACAGGGGGAAACACCATATATTTT

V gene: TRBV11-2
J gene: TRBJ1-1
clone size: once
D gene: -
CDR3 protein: CASSLQGVLGGTEAFF
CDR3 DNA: TGTGCCAGCAGCTTACAGGGCGTACTCGGCGGCACTGAAGCTTTCTTT

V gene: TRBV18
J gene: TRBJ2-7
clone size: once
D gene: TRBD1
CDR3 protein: CASSRQGNYEQYF
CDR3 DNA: TGTGCCAGCTCACGACAGGGTAACTACGAGCAGTACTTC

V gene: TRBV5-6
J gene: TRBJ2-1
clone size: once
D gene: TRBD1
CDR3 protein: CASSFRQGYNEQFF
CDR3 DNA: TGTGCCAGCAGCTTTAGACAGGGTTACAATGAGCAGTTCTTC

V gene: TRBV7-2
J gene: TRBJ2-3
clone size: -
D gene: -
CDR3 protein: CASSLTGFADTQYF
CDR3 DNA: TGTGCCAGCAGCTTAACGGGATTTGCAGATACGCAGTATTTT

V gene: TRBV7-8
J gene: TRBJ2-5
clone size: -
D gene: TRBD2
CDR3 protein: CASSLGLAGGYQETQYF
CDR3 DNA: TGTGCCAGCAGCTTAGGACTAGCCGGGGGGTACCAAGAGACCCAGTACTTC

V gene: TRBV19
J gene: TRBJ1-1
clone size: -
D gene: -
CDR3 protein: CASSIDSLNTEAFF
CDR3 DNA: TGTGCCAGTAGTATCGACAGCTTGAACACTGAAGCTTTCTTT

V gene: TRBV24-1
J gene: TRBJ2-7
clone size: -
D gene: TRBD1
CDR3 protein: CATSAPGTGSYEQYF
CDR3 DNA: TGTGCCACCAGCGCACCCGGGACAGGGTCGTACGAGCAGTACTTC

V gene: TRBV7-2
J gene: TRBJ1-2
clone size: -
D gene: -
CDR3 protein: CASSLFRQVYGYTF
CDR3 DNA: TGTGCCAGCAGCTTATTCCGACAGGTCTATGGCTACACCTTC

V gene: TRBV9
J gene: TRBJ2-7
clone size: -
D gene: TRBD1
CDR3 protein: CASSLGQGGYEQYF
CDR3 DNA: TGTGCCAGCAGCTTGGGACAGGGTGGCTACGAGCAGTACTTC

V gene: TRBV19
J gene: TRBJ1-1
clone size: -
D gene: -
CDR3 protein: CASKEGTMNTEAFF
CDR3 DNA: TGTGCCAGTAAGGAGGGGACCATGAACACTGAAGCTTTCTTT

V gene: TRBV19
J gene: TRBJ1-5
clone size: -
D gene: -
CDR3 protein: CASSFGAGQPQHF
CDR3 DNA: TGTGCCAGTAGTTTTGGGGCAGGTCAGCCCCAGCATTTT

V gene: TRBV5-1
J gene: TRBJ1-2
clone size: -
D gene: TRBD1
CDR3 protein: CASSTGTEFHGYTF
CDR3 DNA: TGCGCCAGCAGCACCGGGACAGAGTTCCATGGCTACACCTTC

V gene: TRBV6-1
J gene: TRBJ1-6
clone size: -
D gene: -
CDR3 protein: CASSEVTAPSPLHF
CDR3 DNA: TGTGCCAGCAGTGAAGTTACAGCACCCTCACCCCTCCACTTT

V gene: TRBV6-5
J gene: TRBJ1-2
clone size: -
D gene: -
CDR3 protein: CASSYGAYGYTF
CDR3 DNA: TGTGCCAGCAGTTACGGGGCCTATGGCTACACCTTC

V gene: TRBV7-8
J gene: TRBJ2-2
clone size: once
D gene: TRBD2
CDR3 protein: CASTWRGATGELFF
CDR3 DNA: TGTGCCAGCACCTGGCGGGGGGCCACCGGGGAGCTGTTTTTT

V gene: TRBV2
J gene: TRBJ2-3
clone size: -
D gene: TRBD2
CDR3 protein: CASSGTSGTYLTTDTQYF
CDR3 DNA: TGTGCCAGCAGTGGGACTAGCGGGACCTACCTCACTACAGATACGCAGTATTTT

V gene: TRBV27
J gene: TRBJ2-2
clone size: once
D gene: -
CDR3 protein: CASSSYYIDSPTGELFF
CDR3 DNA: TGTGCCAGCAGTTCGTACTATATAGACAGTCCCACCGGGGAGCTGTTTTTT

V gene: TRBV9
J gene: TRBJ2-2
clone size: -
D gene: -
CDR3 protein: CASSEGLAGVTGELFF
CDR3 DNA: TGTGCCAGCAGCGAAGGGCTAGCTGGAGTCACCGGGGAGCTGTTTTTT

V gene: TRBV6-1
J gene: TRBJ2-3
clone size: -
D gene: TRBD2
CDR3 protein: CASSERTSGRTDTQYF
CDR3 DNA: TGTGCCAGCAGTGAAAGGACTAGCGGCCGCACAGATACGCAGTATTTT

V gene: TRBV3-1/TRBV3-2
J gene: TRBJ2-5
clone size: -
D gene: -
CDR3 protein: CASLLGGSQETQYF
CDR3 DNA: TGTGCCAGCCTACTGGGCGGGTCTCAAGAGACCCAGTACTTC

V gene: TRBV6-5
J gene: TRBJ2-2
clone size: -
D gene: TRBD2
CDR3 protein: CAGSPSAGVPGELFF
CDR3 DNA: TGTGCCGGGTCCCCATCAGCGGGAGTTCCCGGGGAGCTGTTTTTT

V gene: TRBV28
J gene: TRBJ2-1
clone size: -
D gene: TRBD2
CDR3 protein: CASIAGGNEQFF
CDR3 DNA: TGTGCCAGCATTGCGGGAGGGAATGAGCAGTTCTTC

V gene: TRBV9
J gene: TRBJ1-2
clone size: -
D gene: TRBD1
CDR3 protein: CASSVEGQIITSGYTF
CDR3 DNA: TGTGCCAGCAGCGTAGAGGGACAGATAATAACCTCTGGCTACACCTTC

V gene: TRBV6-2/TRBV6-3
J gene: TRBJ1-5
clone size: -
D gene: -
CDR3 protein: CASSYSLNQPQHF
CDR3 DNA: TGTGCCAGCAGTTACTCCTTAAATCAGCCCCAGCATTTT

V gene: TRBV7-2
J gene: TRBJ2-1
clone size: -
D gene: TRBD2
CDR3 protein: CASSLPSGRTNNEQFF
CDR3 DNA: TGTGCCAGCAGCCTACCTAGCGGGCGGACAAACAATGAGCAGTTCTTC

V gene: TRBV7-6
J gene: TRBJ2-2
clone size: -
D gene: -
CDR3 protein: CASRTGVNTGELFF
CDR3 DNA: TGTGCCAGCAGAACCGGAGTCAACACCGGGGAGCTGTTTTTT

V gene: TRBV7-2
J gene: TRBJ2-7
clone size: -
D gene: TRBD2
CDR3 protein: CASSTSGSFPYEQYF
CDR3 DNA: TGTGCCAGCAGCACTAGCGGCTCGTTCCCCTACGAGCAGTACTTC